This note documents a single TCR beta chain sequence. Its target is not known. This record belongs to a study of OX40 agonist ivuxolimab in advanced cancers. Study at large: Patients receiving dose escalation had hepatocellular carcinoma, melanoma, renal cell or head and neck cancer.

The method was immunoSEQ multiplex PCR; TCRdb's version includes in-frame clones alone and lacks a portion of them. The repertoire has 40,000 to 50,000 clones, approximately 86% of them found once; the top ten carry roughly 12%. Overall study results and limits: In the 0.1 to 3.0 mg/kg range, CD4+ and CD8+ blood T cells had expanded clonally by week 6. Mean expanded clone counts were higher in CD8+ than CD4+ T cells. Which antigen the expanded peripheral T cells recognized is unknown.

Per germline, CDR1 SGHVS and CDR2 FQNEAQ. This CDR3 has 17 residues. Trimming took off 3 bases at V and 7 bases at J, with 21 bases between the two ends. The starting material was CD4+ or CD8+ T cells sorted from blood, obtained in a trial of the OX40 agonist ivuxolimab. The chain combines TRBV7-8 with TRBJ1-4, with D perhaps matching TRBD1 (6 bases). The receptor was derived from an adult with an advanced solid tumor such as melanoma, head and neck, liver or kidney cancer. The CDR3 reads CASSFLGQVFETEKLFF. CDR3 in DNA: TGTGCCAGCAGCTTTTTGGGACAAGTTTTTGAAACTGAAAAACTGTTTTTT. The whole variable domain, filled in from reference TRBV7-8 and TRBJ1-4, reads GAGVSQSPRYKVAKRGQDVALRCDPISGHVSLFWYQQALGQGPEFLTYFQNEAQLDKSGLPSDRFFAERPEGSVSTLKIQRTQQEDSAVYLCASSFLGQVFETEKLFFGSGTQLSVL.